This T cell receptor (beta chain) was recorded in a study of breast tumors, draining lymph nodes, adjacent tissues. General observations from the study: Compared with lymph nodes, tumors were less diverse; compared with nontumor tissue, more. Findings are consistent with lymph node origin and intratumoral expansion of most tumor T cells. Luminal-like breast cancer showed significantly higher tumor–nontumor repertoire similarity than basal-like. The lymph node origin of tumor T cells was framed as consistent with a hypothesis, not demonstrated.

This clonotype was seen many times. Its antigen remains unknown. The lymph nodes were axillary draining lymph nodes from breast cancer patients. TCRdb re-called the multiplex PCR reads through MiXCR, storing one row per CDR3 protein. Among 250,000 or so distinct CDR3 sequences listed, 30% to 35% were seen once. V lost 1 base, J lost 1 base, and 10 bases lay in between. Germline values: CDR1 SGHTA, CDR2 FQGNSA. CDR3 length: 15 residues. The clonotype originates from a female donor with breast cancer. Some clones in this sample may be carry-over from other donors' samples. The chain has TRBV7-2 and TRBJ2-5; perhaps TRBD1 as D (6 bases). The sequenced sample consisted of axillary lymph node tissue. The CDR3 reads CASSLGVTGQETQYF. In nucleotides, the CDR3 is TGTGCCAGCAGCTTAGGTGTGACAGGCCAAGAGACCCAGTACTTC. The full variable domain, in which reference TRBV7-2 and TRBJ2-5 provide the parts outside the CDR3, is GAGVSQSPSNKVTEKGKDVELRCDPISGHTALYWYRQSLGQGLEFLIYFQGNSAPDKSGLPSDRFSAERTGGSVSTLTIQRTQQEDSAVYLCASSLGVTGQETQYFGPGTRLLVL.